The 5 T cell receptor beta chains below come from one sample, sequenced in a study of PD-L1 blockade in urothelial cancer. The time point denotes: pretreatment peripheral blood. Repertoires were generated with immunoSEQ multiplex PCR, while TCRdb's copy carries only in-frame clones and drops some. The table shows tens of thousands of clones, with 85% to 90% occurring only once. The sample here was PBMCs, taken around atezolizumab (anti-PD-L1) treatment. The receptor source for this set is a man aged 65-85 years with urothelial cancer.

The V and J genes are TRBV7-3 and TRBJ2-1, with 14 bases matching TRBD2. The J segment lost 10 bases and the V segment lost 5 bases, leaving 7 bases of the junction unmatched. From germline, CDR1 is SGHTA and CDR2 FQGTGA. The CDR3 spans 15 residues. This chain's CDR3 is CASSQGLAGGGEQFF. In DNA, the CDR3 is TGTGCCAGCAGCCAAGGACTAGCGGGAGGAGGGGAGCAGTTCTTC.

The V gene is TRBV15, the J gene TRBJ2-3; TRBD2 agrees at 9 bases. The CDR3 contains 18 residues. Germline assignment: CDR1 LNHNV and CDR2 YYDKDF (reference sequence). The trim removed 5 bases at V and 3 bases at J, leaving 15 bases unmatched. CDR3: CATSRTLRASGATDTQYF. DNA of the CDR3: TGTGCCACCAGCCGTACGTTAAGGGCTAGCGGGGCAACAGATACGCAGTATTTT.

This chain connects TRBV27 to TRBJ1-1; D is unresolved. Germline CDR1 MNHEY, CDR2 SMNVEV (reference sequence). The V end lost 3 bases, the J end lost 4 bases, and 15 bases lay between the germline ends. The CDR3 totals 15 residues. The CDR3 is CASSFYSGEGTEAFF. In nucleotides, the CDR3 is TGTGCCAGCAGTTTTTATTCGGGAGAGGGCACTGAAGCTTTCTTT.

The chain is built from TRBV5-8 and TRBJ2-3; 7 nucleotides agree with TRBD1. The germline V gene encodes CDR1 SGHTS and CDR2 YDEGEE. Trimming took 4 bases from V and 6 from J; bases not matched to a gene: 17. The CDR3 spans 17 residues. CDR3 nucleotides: TGTGCCAGCAGCGGAATTACACCGGGACAGTTCGGGGATACGCAGTATTTT. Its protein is CASSGITPGQFGDTQYF.

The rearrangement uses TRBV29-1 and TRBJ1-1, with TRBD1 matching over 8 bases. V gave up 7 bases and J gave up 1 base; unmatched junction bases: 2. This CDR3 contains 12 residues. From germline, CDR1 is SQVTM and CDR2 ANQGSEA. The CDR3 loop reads CSAGQGNTEAFF. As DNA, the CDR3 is TGCAGCGCCGGACAGGGGAACACTGAAGCTTTCTTT. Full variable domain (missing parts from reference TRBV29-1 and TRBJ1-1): SAVISQKPSRDICQRGTSLTIQCQVDSQVTMMFWYRQQPGQSLTLIATANQGSEATYESGFVIDKFPISRPNLTFSTLTVSNMSPEDSSIYLCSAGQGNTEAFFGQGTRLTVV.